The entry that follows covers one TCR beta chain sequence. Its antigen has not been determined. The input lacks base qualities; no much larger clone sits a single base away. These data are taken from a study of molecular identifiers for immune sequencing clone quantification (dated by TCRdb to 2016 to 2019). Study-level background: For a replicate experiment, RNA from roughly 21,000 or 96,000 naive CD8 T cells was divided into five aliquots, of which four were sequenced. This methods study benchmarked molecular-identifier clustering-based TCR repertoire sequencing (MIDCIRS) and TCR RNA copy counting, using CD8 T cells to do so.

Study-level results and caveats: When barcode sub-clustering was omitted, TCR diversity was inflated by chimeric consensus sequences, with chimeras reaching as high as 47%. Identical TCR molecules sharing a barcode could cause highly expanded clone sizes to be underestimated. Spiked-in Jurkat TCR RNA equal to a single cell's worth was reported to be detectable even within one million naive CD8 T cells. Spiked-in Jurkat TCR RNA (around 9 copies' worth), which is not part of the donor repertoire, was contained in the naive libraries. Modeling estimated approximately 3 recovered TCR RNA copies per cell, compared with about 10 by digital PCR, which implies roughly 30% capture efficiency. In CMV-specific effector cells, clones with more than 20 RNA copies contained over 97% of molecules, whereas in naive cells such clones contained under 1% of molecules.

Libraries of naive CD8 T cells were built from anywhere between about 19,000 and 1,100,000 sorted cells, with 10%, 30% or 50% of the purified RNA used. On a BD FACSAria II, naive CD8 T cells were FACS-sorted as CD8+CD4-CCR7+CD45RA+ and collected into RLT Plus buffer. Under 11 TCR copies' worth of Jurkat RNA were spiked into roughly 19,000-1,000,000 naive CD8 T cell samples to test detection sensitivity. Enrichment of CD8 T cells was performed with RosetteSep CD8+ T Cell Enrichment Cocktail and Ficoll-Paque, after which ACK red cell lysis was carried out. Libraries were built with PCR. Sequencer: NextSeq 500. Bulk TCR libraries were generated as previously described, with the TCR primers listed in Table S5 used. Total RNA was purified with the Qiagen AllPrep DNA/RNA kit. Before analysis, reads from multiple sequencing runs of the same library were pooled. The source study handled its data this way. Reads were retained only if the reads had an exact TCR constant sequence, and the retained reads were trimmed to 150 nt and grouped according to their 12-nt molecular barcodes. Reads inside each barcode group were sub-clustered using a 15% Levenshtein threshold, and a quality-weighted consensus sequence was constructed for each RNA molecule. Non-functional sequences were removed, as were lower-count sequences one edit away from another. Based on a fit of two negative binomial distributions, barcode sub-clusters having less than 20% of the maximum read count were discarded. The public reads were reprocessed in TCRdb via fastp at Q25 and MiXCR, keeping in-frame beta chains. CDR3 protein duplicates are merged, each entry listing the most common genes and DNA. These V and J calls derive from TCRdb rather than the authors' analysis. The sample table shows roughly 97,000 distinct CDR3 sequences, and 24% are seen once. More than 0.8% of the sample lies in the top ten.

Sequenced input: naive CD8+ T cells from blood, with Jurkat cell RNA spiked in. Taken with the paper, the label for cell subset or site translates to: FACS-sorted CD8+CD4-CCR7+CD45RA+ naive T cells. The sequence came from a human donor in good health. Some libraries in this study had Jurkat cell RNA spiked in.

The CDR3 region: CASSPSGTYEQYF. In nucleotide form, the sequence is TGTGCCAGCTCACCCTCAGGCACCTACGAGCAGTACTTC. The sequence joins TRBV18 to TRBJ2-7, with no confident D gene call. Trimming removed 3 bases from V and 2 bases from J, leaving 8 bases between the germline ends. Per the germline V gene, KGHSH is the CDR1 and LQKENI is the CDR2. The CDR3 contains 13 residues, cysteine and phenylalanine counted. Solely the CDR3 DNA is kept, with 39 bases framed from the first base.